These 17 T cell receptor beta chains were all obtained from the same sample, sequenced in a study of T cell responses to AZD1222 COVID-19 vaccine. Assay: immunoSEQ multiplex PCR; the TCRdb copy retains only in-frame clones and omits some. Here the sample spans roughly 70,000 clones, less than 85% being singletons. The material sequenced was peripheral blood, taken on day 0 of AZD1222 vaccination. These receptors came from an adult in good health.

V is TRBV11-3 and J is TRBJ2-7; D is unclear. The germline CDR1 and CDR2 sequences are SGHNT and YENEEA. V was trimmed by 2 bases and J by 6 bases, leaving 11 bases between them. The CDR3 loop spans 13 amino acids. The CDR3 sequence: CASSLSIEGEQYF. The DNA of the CDR3 is TGTGCCAGCAGCTTAAGTATAGAAGGCGAGCAGTACTTC. The full variable domain, with the rest looked up from reference TRBV11-3 and TRBJ2-7, is EAGVVQSPRYKIIEKKQPVAFWCNPISGHNTLYWYLQNLGQGPELLIRYENEEAVDDSQLPKDRFSAERLKGVDSTLKIQPAELGDSAVYLCASSLSIEGEQYFGPGTRLTVT.

The J gene is TRBJ2-5, the V gene TRBV5-1; the D call may be TRBD1 or TRBD2 (5 bases each). V shed 3 bases and J shed 5 bases, with 11 bases lying between them. The V gene's germline CDR1 is SGHRS and CDR2 YFSETQ. This CDR3 region has 13 residues. The CDR3 spells CASSWTWGETQYF. The CDR3 coding sequence is TGCGCCAGCAGCTGGACTTGGGGGGAGACCCAGTACTTC.

This chain links TRBV5-1 with TRBJ2-7, with 7 bases fitting TRBD2. This CDR3 has 16 amino acids. Germline V CDR1 and CDR2: SGHRS, YFSETQ. Trimming took 3 bases from V and 0 from J; bases not matched to a gene: 9. CDR3 bases: TGCGCCAGCAGCTCTGGTCAGCGGGGTCCCTCCTACGAGCAGTACTTC. Translated, it gives CASSSGQRGPSYEQYF.

Only a few counts were recorded for this clone. CDR3 sequence (DNA): TGTGCCAGCAGCTTGGCGGCAGGGCTCGACGAGCAGTACTTC. This translates into CASSLAAGLDEQYF. The J gene is TRBJ2-7, the V gene TRBV5-4; possible D gene TRBD1, 5 bases. The CDR3 is 14 residues long. Trimming removed 0 bases at V and 5 bases at J, with 12 bases between. Germline V gene sequence: CDR1 SGHNT, CDR2 YYREEE (reference sequence).

The chain uses TRBV7-9 and TRBJ2-3; 8 nucleotides line up with TRBD2. The CDR3 has 16 amino acids. V lost 2 bases, J lost 1 base, and 5 bases stayed unmatched. CDR1 and CDR2 from the germline V gene are SEHNR and FQNEAQ (reference sequence). CDR3 sequence (DNA): TGTGCCAGCAGCTTATATGCGACTAGCGGCACAGATACGCAGTATTTT. Protein sequence: CASSLYATSGTDTQYF.

J is TRBJ2-7 and V is TRBV5-1; unclear D gene. Germline V gene lookup returns CDR1 SGHRS and CDR2 YFSETQ. There are 11 residues in the CDR3. V lost 4 bases and J lost 3, with 5 bases in between. CDR3 in DNA: TGCGCCAGCAGCCCTGGCTACGAGCAGTACTTC. Translated: CASSPGYEQYF.

The chain recombines TRBV5-1 with TRBJ2-7; tentative D call: TRBD1 (5 bases). The CDR3 extends over 16 amino acids. V was pared by 3 bases and J by 0 bases, with 16 bases between. Looked up from germline, CDR1 is SGHRS and CDR2 is YFSETQ. Here the CDR3 reads CASSSLQLGASYEQYF. The CDR3 DNA reads as TGCGCCAGCAGCTCTCTCCAGTTAGGGGCCTCCTACGAGCAGTACTTC.

V gene TRBV6-5 combines with J gene TRBJ2-7; D is perhaps TRBD1 or TRBD2 (5 bases each). The CDR3 is 15 amino acids. The V and J ends lost 6 bases and 4 bases respectively, with 19 bases between them. CDR1 and CDR2 (germline): MNHEY, SVGAGI. The CDR3 protein is CASRPWDGVKYEQYF. As DNA, the CDR3 is TGTGCCAGCAGACCCTGGGACGGGGTAAAGTACGAGCAGTACTTC.

The rearrangement uses TRBV2 and TRBJ2-5, with TRBD2 as a possible D gene (6 bases). V was cut by 3 bases and J by 2 bases, with 13 bases left in between. The CDR3 is made up of 15 amino acids. Germline V gives CDR1 SNHLY, CDR2 FYNNEI. CDR3: CASSDFGGNQETQYF. In DNA form, the CDR3 reads TGTGCCAGCAGTGACTTCGGGGGAAATCAAGAGACCCAGTACTTC.

The chain has TRBV9 and TRBJ2-1; perhaps TRBD1 as D (6 bases). Germline loops: CDR1 SGDLS, CDR2 YYNGEE. The CDR3 totals 16 residues. Deletions cut 4 bases from V and 0 bases from J, with 14 bases between. In DNA, the CDR3 is TGTGCCAGCAGCCCCTATGGACAGATCTCCTACAATGAGCAGTTCTTC. This codes for CASSPYGQISYNEQFF.

The chain joins TRBV5-6 to TRBJ1-2; tentative D call: TRBD1 (6 bases). V lost 1 base and J lost 0, with 10 bases in between. Germline V gene lookup returns CDR1 SGHDT and CDR2 YYEEEE. The CDR3 length is 15 residues. The DNA for the CDR3 is TGTGCCAGCAGCTTGACAGGGCGGACTAACTATGGCTACACCTTC. Translated: CASSLTGRTNYGYTF.

This clone was detected only once. The rearrangement links TRBV7-6 to TRBJ1-3; the match to TRBD1 covers 8 bases. Germline V gene lookup returns CDR1 SGHVS and CDR2 FNYEAQ. CDR3 length: 14 residues. With 5 bases clipped from V and 5 bases from J, the junction kept 5 bases outside the gene matches. CDR3 sequence: CASSPGQGRNTIYF. The CDR3 DNA follows: TGTGCCAGCAGCCCCGGACAGGGAAGAAACACCATATATTTT.

Only one count was recorded for this clone. The chain combines TRBV11-2 with TRBJ1-2; no definite D call. Germline-derived CDR1 and CDR2 are SGHAT and FQNNGV. Trimming removed 2 bases at V and 4 bases at J, with 11 bases between. This CDR3 contains 14 residues. Here the CDR3 DNA reads TGTGCCAGCAGCTTACAGACTGTTTCCTATGGCTACACCTTC. Amino acid sequence: CASSLQTVSYGYTF.

This clone came up a few times. The V and J genes are TRBV6-1 and TRBJ1-5; 7 positions agree with TRBD1. The CDR3 totals 14 residues. The germline V gene encodes CDR1 MNHNS and CDR2 SASEGT. V was pared by 3 bases and J by 5 bases, with 4 bases of the junction left unmatched. The CDR3 coding sequence is TGTGCCAGCAGTGACAGGGGGGTGTATCAGCCCCAGCATTTT. Amino acid sequence: CASSDRGVYQPQHF.

The V gene is TRBV3-1 (or the pseudogene TRBV3-2), the J gene TRBJ2-5, with a possible D match to TRBD2 (6 bases). The germline V gene has CDR1 LGHDT and CDR2 YNNKEL (reference sequence). Trimming stripped 2 bases from V and 11 bases from J, with 12 bases between. This CDR3 has 12 amino acids. CDR3 sequence: CASSQSGRTQYF. The CDR3 DNA reads TGTGCCAGCAGCCAATCGGGGAGGACTCAGTACTTC.

The chain joins TRBV3-1 (or the pseudogene TRBV3-2) to TRBJ2-2, with 10 bases that match TRBD1. This CDR3 has 17 residues. Germline CDR1 reads LGHDT; CDR2 reads YNNKEL (reference sequence). V lost 2 bases and J lost 6; bases outside the gene matches: 9. The CDR3 is CASSQMLRDRGAGELFF. CDR3 nucleotide sequence: TGTGCCAGCAGCCAAATGCTCCGGGACAGGGGTGCCGGGGAGCTGTTTTTT.

The chain joins TRBV6-1 to TRBJ1-5; 7 bases agree with TRBD1. Germline V gene sequence: CDR1 MNHNS, CDR2 SASEGT. The CDR3 contains 15 residues. V trimming: 4 bases; J trimming: 2 bases; junction bases outside the gene matches: 5. CDR3 in DNA: TGTGCCAGCAGTGTCGCAGGGGGAGGCAATCAGCCCCAGCATTTT. Translating it yields CASSVAGGGNQPQHF.